What follows are 4 T cell receptor beta chains derived from one specimen sequenced in a study of identical twins. TCRdb reprocessed the 5' RACE reads with MiXCR, giving one entry per CDR3 protein. The sample lists 400,000 to 550,000 distinct CDR3 sequences, 14% occurring once. The sample was also linked to a second study, of yellow fever vaccine responses in identical twins.

The sample taken for sequencing was CD4+ T cells sorted from blood. These receptors all stem from a woman younger than 30 in good health.

This sequence joins TRBV11-1 and TRBJ2-5; TRBD2 matches at 9 bases. V lost 1 base, J lost 5 bases, and 14 bases stayed unmatched. Germline V CDR1 and CDR2: SGHAT, FQDESV (reference sequence). This CDR3 region has 18 residues. CDR3 in amino acids: CASSLVAHGGGALETQYF. CDR3 DNA: TGTGCCAGCAGCTTAGTGGCCCATGGCGGGGGGGCTCTGGAGACCCAGTACTTC.

This clonotype was seen a few times. The chain recombines TRBV28 with TRBJ1-1; no clear D. The CDR3 loop spans 11 amino acids. Germline V gives CDR1 MDHEN, CDR2 SYDVKM. V lost 3 bases and J 6 bases, leaving 5 bases between the germline ends. CDR3 sequence reads: CASSFKAEAFF. The CDR3 DNA follows: TGTGCCAGCAGTTTTAAGGCTGAAGCTTTCTTT.

This clonotype was seen many times. The V gene is TRBV4-3, the J gene TRBJ2-2; D gene unclear. This CDR3 contains 13 residues. Trimming took off 0 bases at V and 5 bases at J, with 4 bases between the two ends. The V gene's germline CDR1 is LGHNA and CDR2 YSLEER. CDR3 amino acids: CASSQDPTGELFF. The CDR3 nucleotides read TGCGCCAGCAGCCAAGATCCAACCGGGGAGCTGTTTTTT.

J is TRBJ1-1 and V is TRBV30; D unresolved. CDR3 length: 13 amino acids. In germline, CDR1 is GTSNPN, CDR2 SVGIG (reference sequence). Trimming shortened V by 0 bases and J by 4 bases, and 9 bases separated the two germline ends. The DNA of the CDR3 is TGTGCCTGGAGTGTACCACCGGGCACTGAAGCTTTCTTT. This sequence encodes CAWSVPPGTEAFF.